This T cell receptor (beta chain) was sequenced during a study of tumor and adjacent non-tumor tissue in lung cancer. TCRbeta libraries were built with three rounds of nested PCR, modified from ARM-PCR. TCRdb re-analysed the multiplex PCR reads in MiXCR, keeping a single row per CDR3 protein. The sample yields approximately 71,000 distinct CDR3 sequences, approximately 63% seen once. Overall study findings and caveats: In normal lung, the top 100 clones were significantly more dominant than in tumor.

The template was RNA from unsorted bulk tissue. The CDR3 length is 16 residues. This clonotype was observed once. The antigen is undetermined. A read error may account for a junction end that differs from germline. Sequences were obtained from lung tumor tissue. The J gene is TRBJ2-1, the V gene TRBV12-3 or TRBV12-4; 7 bases align to TRBD2. The source is a man aged 45-65 years with non-small cell lung cancer. Here the CDR3 reads CASSLMSGNVYNELFF. Here the CDR3 DNA reads TGTGCCAGCAGCCTAATGAGCGGGAACGTCTACAATGAGCTGTTCTTC.